This passage covers 15 T cell receptor beta chains from one sample sequenced in a study of T cells in Graves' hyperthyroidism and ophthalmopathy. The source material, RNA transcripts, was used to amplify TCR beta CDR3 regions. The TCR CDR3 first-round RT-PCR relied on the HTBI primer set. TCRdb used MiXCR to reprocess the multiplex PCR reads, holding one entry per CDR3 protein. The sample comprises under 300,000 distinct CDR3 sequences, about an eighth of which are singletons, and 6.5% to 10% rests with the top ten. The sample taken for sequencing was blood. These receptors were collected from a woman aged 30 to 39 with Graves' hyperthyroidism that later progressed to Graves' ophthalmopathy.

This clonotype was seen repeatedly, ten times or more. The chain joins TRBV11-2 to TRBJ2-2; 9 nucleotides match TRBD2. The germline gives CDR1 SGHAT, CDR2 FQNNGV. V trimming: 4 bases; J trimming: 1 base; junction bases outside the gene matches: 4. The CDR3 is made up of 16 amino acids. In nucleotides, the CDR3 is TGTGCCAGCAGCTCTCGACTAGCGGTGAACACCGGGGAGCTGTTTTTT. Its translation is CASSSRLAVNTGELFF.

This clonotype was counted ten times or more. The chain combines TRBV7-9 with TRBJ2-7, with 11 bases matching TRBD1. The CDR3 extends over 14 amino acids. Looked up from germline, CDR1 is SEHNR and CDR2 is FQNEAQ (reference sequence). V was pared by 5 bases and J by 5 bases, with 5 bases of the junction left unmatched. The CDR3 nucleotides read TGTGCCAGCAGCCCCCGGGACAGGGGGAACGAGCAGTACTTC. Amino acid sequence: CASSPRDRGNEQYF.

The chain couples TRBV27 to TRBJ1-6; 8 positions match TRBD1. From germline, CDR1 is MNHEY and CDR2 SMNVEV (reference sequence). The CDR3 spans 14 residues. Trimming removed 5 bases from V and 9 bases from J; junction bases left unmatched: 6. In nucleotides, the CDR3 is TGTGCCAGCAGTAGAGAGACAGGGGCTTCACCCCTCCACTTT. It translates to CASSRETGASPLHF.

This clonotype was detected ten times or more. This sequence joins TRBV7-2 and TRBJ2-5; 8 positions agree with TRBD1. There are 15 residues in the CDR3. V shed 3 bases, J shed 5 bases, and the junction held 8 bases outside the gene matches. Germline CDR1 and CDR2: SGHTA and FQGNSA. The CDR3 coding sequence is TGTGCCAGCAGCTTTAGTGAGCAGGGGGCCGAGACCCAGTACTTC. This encodes CASSFSEQGAETQYF.

There are a few counts of this clonotype. The rearrangement joins TRBV7-6 to TRBJ1-6; 8 bases fit TRBD1. The CDR3 is made up of 14 amino acids. Germline CDR1 is SGHVS and CDR2 is FNYEAQ. J gave up 8 bases and V 2 bases, and 2 bases lay outside the gene matches. The CDR3 coding sequence is TGTGCCAGCAGCTTATCAGGGGGCGATTCACCCCTCCACTTT. Translating gives CASSLSGGDSPLHF.

Ten or more counts support this clonotype. This chain uses TRBV30 with TRBJ1-3; tentative D call: TRBD1 (5 bases). The germline V gene encodes CDR1 GTSNPN and CDR2 SVGIG (reference sequence). CDR3 length: 14 residues. V lost 0 bases to trimming and J lost 2 bases, with 8 bases between them. CDR3 protein: CAWSVRGAGNTIYF. The CDR3 DNA reads as TGTGCCTGGAGTGTACGGGGGGCTGGAAACACCATATATTTT.

Many counts were recorded for this clonotype. The genes are TRBV28 and TRBJ2-3; 8 bases are shared with TRBD2. V trimming: 5 bases; J trimming: 6 bases; junction bases outside the gene matches: 13. This CDR3 comprises 16 residues. From germline, CDR1 is MDHEN and CDR2 SYDVKM. DNA for the CDR3: TGTGCCAGCAGTCTTGGACTAGCTCCTAATCCGGATACGCAGTATTTT. The encoded protein is CASSLGLAPNPDTQYF.

This clonotype was counted at least ten times. This sequence joins TRBV13 and TRBJ2-7; TRBD2 matches 11 bases. The CDR3 totals 14 residues. Germline values: CDR1 PRHDT, CDR2 FYEKMQ (reference sequence). Losses at the gene ends were 2 bases for V and 6 bases for J; bases not matched to a gene: 3. The CDR3 DNA follows: TGTGCCAGCAGCTTAACTAGCGGGAGCTTCGAGCAGTACTTC. Encoded protein: CASSLTSGSFEQYF.

As to this clonotype: A read error may be the cause here, since a much bigger clone is one base away. The V gene is TRBV5-8, the J gene TRBJ2-7; 7 bases align to TRBD2. Germline assignment: CDR1 SGHTS and CDR2 YDEGEE. Trimming removed 4 bases from V and 7 bases from J; junction bases left unmatched: 17. The CDR3 runs to 16 residues. Written as DNA, the CDR3 is TGTGCCAGCAGCGATCGGCCTAGCGGCCAATACAATGAGCAGTACTTC. Translated, it gives CASSDRPSGQYNEQYF.

This clonotype was counted at least ten times. This rearrangement joins TRBV7-8 to TRBJ1-1, with TRBD1 matching 8 bases. Looked up from germline, CDR1 is SGHVS and CDR2 is FQNEAQ. J was trimmed by 2 bases and V by 2 bases; bases with no gene match: 7. CDR3 length equals 16 residues. CDR3 bases: TGTGCCAGCAGCTTAAGACCCGGACAGGGTAACACTGAAGCTTTCTTT. Its translation: CASSLRPGQGNTEAFF. The whole variable domain, filled in from reference TRBV7-8 and TRBJ1-1, reads GAGVSQSPRYKVAKRGQDVALRCDPISGHVSLFWYQQALGQGPEFLTYFQNEAQLDKSGLPSDRFFAERPEGSVSTLKIQRTQQEDSAVYLCASSLRPGQGNTEAFFGQGTRLTVV.

This clonotype has only a few counts. The chain links TRBV9 to TRBJ1-1; no clear D gene. Germline CDR1 and CDR2: SGDLS and YYNGEE. The CDR3 has 14 residues. Between the trimmed V and J ends, which lost 4 bases and 1 base, there was a span of 11 bases. CDR3 bases: TGTGCCAGCAGCCCCTGGGCAGAGAACACTGAAGCTTTCTTT. Residues: CASSPWAENTEAFF.

The chain is built from TRBV5-5 and TRBJ2-7, with D uncertain. The germline gives CDR1 SGHKS, CDR2 YYEKEE (reference sequence). The CDR3 contains 13 residues. V lost 2 bases and J lost 2, with 8 bases in between. CDR3 DNA: TGTGCCAGCAGCTTCACGGCGGCCTACGAGCAGTACTTC. This translates into CASSFTAAYEQYF.

Ten or more counts support this clonotype. The chain has TRBV6-1 and TRBJ2-2; TRBD2 matches 8 bases. The CDR3 is 15 amino acids. The germline V gene has CDR1 MNHNS and CDR2 SASEGT. V trimming: 7 bases; J trimming: 5 bases; junction bases outside the gene matches: 9. The CDR3 loop is CASKEAGVGTGELFF. In nucleotides, the CDR3 is TGTGCCAGCAAGGAAGCGGGAGTAGGAACCGGGGAGCTGTTTTTT.

Only a few counts were recorded for this clonotype. This may be a read error: a much more frequent sequence differs by one nucleotide. This CDR3 fails to terminate in the conserved phenylalanine or tryptophan, so it likely reflects a read error. This chain joins TRBV11-2 and TRBJ2-5, with TRBD1 identical over 7 bases. V trimming: 0 bases; J trimming: 1 base; junction bases outside the gene matches: 5. CDR1 and CDR2 from the germline V gene are SGHAT and FQNNGV. The CDR3 loop spans 16 amino acids. In DNA, the CDR3 is TGTGCCAGCAGCTTAGAGTCGGGACAGCTCCAAGAGACCCAGTACGTC. It specifies CASSLESGQLQETQYV.

J is TRBJ2-2 and V is TRBV6-5; TRBD1 matches at 10 bases. Germline V lookup: CDR1 MNHEY, CDR2 SVGAGI. V was pared by 2 bases and J by 3 bases, with 6 bases of the junction left unmatched. CDR3 size: 17 residues. The CDR3 DNA sequence: TGTGCCAGCAGTTACGGCGGACAGGGGGTGTACACCGGGGAGCTGTTTTTT. Translated: CASSYGGQGVYTGELFF.